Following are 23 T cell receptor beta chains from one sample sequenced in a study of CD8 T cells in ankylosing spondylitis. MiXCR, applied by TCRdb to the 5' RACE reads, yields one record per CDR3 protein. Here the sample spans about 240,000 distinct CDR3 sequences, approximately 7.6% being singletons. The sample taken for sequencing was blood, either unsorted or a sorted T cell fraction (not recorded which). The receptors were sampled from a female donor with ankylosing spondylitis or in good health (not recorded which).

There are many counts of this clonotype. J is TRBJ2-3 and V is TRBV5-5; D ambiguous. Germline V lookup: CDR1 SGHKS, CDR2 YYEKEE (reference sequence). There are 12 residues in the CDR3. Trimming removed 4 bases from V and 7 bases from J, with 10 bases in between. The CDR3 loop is CASSNQANTQYF. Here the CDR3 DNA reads TGTGCCAGCAGCAACCAAGCGAATACGCAGTATTTT.

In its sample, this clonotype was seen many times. The CDR3 here is CATSRGGEQYF. The CDR3 region has the DNA TGTGCCACCAGCAGAGGAGGAGAGCAGTACTTC. V is TRBV15 and J is TRBJ2-7, with unresolved D. The germline V gene encodes CDR1 LNHNV and CDR2 YYDKDF (reference sequence). There are 11 residues in the CDR3. V lost 1 base to trimming and J lost 7 bases, with 5 bases between them.

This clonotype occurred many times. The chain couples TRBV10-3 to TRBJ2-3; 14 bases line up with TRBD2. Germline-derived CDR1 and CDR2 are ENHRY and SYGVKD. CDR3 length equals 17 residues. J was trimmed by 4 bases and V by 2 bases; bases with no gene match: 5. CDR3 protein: CAISEPGTSGSPDTQYF. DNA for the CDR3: TGTGCCATCAGTGAGCCGGGGACTAGCGGGAGTCCAGATACGCAGTATTTT.

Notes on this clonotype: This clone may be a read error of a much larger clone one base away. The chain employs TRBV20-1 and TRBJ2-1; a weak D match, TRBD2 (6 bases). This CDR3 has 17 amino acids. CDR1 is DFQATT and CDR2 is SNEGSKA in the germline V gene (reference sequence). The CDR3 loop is CCARAVGGASSYNEQFF. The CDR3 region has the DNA TGCTGTGCTAGAGCGGTGGGCGGGGCCAGCTCCTACAATGAGCAGTTCTTC.

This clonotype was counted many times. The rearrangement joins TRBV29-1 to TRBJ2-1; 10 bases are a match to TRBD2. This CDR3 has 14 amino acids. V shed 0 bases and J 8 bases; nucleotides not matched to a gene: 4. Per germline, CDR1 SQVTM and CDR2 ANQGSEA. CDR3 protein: CSVEDPSGSHEQFF. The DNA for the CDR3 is TGCAGCGTTGAAGATCCTAGCGGGAGCCATGAGCAGTTCTTC.

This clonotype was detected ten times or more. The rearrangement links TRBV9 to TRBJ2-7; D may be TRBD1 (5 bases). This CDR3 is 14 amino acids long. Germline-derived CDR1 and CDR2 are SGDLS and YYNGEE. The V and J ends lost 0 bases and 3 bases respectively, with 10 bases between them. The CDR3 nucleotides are TGTGCCAGCAGCGTAGCTCATCAGGGCTACGAGCAGTACTTC. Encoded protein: CASSVAHQGYEQYF.

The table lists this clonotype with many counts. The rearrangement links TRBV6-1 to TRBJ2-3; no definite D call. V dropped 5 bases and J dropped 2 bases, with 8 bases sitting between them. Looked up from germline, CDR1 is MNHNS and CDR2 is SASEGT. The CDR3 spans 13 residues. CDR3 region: CASSRVNTDTQYF. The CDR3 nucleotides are TGTGCCAGCAGTAGGGTTAACACAGATACGCAGTATTTT.

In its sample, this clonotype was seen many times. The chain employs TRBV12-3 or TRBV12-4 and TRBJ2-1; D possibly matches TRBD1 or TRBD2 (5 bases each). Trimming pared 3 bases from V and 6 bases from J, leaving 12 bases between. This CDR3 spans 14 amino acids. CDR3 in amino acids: CASSFGKRGNEQFF. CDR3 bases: TGTGCCAGCAGTTTTGGGAAGAGGGGCAATGAGCAGTTCTTC.

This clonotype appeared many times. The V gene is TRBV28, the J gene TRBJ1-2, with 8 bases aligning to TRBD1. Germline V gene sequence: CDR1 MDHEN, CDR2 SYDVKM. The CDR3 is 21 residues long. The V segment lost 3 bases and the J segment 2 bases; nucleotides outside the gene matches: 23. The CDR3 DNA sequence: TGTGCCAGCAGTTTCCGCCATCCCCGGGACAGGAAGTTCAGCGAAAACTATGGCTACACCTTC. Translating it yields CASSFRHPRDRKFSENYGYTF.

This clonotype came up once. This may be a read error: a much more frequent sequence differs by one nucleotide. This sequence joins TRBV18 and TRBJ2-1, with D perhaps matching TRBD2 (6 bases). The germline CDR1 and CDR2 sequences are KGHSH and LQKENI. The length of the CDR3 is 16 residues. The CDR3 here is CASPPCRDCLRNEQFF. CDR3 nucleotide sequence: TGTGCCAGCCCACCATGCCGGGACTGCCTCCGAAATGAGCAGTTCTTC.

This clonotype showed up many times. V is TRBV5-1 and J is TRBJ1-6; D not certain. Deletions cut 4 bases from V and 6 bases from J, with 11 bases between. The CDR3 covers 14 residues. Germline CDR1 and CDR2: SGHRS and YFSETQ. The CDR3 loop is CASSTDAANSPLHF. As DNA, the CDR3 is TGCGCCAGCAGCACCGACGCAGCTAATTCACCCCTCCACTTT.

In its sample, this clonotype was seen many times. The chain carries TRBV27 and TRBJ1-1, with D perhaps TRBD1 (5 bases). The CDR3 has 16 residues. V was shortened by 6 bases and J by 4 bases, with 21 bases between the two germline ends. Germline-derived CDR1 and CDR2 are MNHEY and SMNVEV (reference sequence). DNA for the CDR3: TGTGCCAGCAGCCCTAGAATGTTGATGGGGCGCACTGAAGCTTTCTTT. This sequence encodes CASSPRMLMGRTEAFF.

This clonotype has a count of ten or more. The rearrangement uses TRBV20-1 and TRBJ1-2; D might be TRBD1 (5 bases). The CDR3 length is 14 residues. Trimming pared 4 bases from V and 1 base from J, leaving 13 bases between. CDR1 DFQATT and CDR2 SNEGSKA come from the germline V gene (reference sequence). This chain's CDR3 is CSANKGRVNYGYTF. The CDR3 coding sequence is TGCAGTGCTAATAAGGGCAGGGTTAACTATGGCTACACCTTC.

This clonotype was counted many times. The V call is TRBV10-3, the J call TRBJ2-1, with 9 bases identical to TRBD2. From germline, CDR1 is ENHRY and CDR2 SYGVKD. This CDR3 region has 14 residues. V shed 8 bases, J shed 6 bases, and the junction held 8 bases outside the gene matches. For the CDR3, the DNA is TGTGCCATCGGGGGTGTTAGCGGGAGCAATGAGCAGTTCTTC. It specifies CAIGGVSGSNEQFF.

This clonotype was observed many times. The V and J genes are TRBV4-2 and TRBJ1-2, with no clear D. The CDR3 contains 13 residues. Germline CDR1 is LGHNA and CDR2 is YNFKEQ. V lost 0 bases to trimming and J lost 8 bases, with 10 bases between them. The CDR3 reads CASSQDMHRGYTF. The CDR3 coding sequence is TGTGCCAGCAGCCAAGACATGCATAGGGGCTACACCTTC.

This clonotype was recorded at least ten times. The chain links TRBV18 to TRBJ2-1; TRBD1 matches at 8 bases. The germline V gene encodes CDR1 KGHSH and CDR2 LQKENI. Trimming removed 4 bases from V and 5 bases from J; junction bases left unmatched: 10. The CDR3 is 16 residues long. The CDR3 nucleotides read TGTGCCAGCTCACGACGACACGACAGGGGCGACAATGAGCAGTTCTTC. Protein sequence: CASSRRHDRGDNEQFF.

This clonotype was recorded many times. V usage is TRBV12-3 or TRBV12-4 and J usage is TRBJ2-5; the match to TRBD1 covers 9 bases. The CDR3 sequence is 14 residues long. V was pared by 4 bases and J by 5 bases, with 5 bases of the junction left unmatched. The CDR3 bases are TGTGCCAGCAGTTCGGGACAGGGCATCGAGACCCAGTACTTC. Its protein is CASSSGQGIETQYF.

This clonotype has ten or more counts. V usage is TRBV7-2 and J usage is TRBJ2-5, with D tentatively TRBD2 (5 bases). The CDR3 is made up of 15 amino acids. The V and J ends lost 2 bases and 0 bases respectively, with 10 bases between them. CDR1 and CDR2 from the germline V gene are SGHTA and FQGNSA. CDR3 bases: TGTGCCAGCAGCTTAAATCCGGGGTACCAAGAGACCCAGTACTTC. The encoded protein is CASSLNPGYQETQYF.

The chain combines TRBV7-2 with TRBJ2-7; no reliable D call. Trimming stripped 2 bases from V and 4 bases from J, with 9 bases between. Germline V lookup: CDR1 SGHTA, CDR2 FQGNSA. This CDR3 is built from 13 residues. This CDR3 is CASSLTRIYEQYF. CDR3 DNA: TGTGCCAGCAGCTTAACCAGGATTTACGAGCAGTACTTC.

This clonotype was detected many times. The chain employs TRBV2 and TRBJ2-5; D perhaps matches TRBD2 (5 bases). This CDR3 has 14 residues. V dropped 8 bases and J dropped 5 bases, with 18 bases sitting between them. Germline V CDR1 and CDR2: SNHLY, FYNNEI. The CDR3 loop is CASRSREFVETQYF. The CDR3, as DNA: TGTGCCAGCCGGAGTAGGGAGTTCGTGGAGACCCAGTACTTC.

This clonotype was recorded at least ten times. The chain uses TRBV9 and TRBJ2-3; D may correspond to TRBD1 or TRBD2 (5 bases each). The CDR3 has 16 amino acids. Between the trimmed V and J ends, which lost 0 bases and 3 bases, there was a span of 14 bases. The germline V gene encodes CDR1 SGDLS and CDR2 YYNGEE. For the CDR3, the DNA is TGTGCCAGCAGCGTAGCCCCAGGGAGTGGAACAGATACGCAGTATTTT. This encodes CASSVAPGSGTDTQYF.

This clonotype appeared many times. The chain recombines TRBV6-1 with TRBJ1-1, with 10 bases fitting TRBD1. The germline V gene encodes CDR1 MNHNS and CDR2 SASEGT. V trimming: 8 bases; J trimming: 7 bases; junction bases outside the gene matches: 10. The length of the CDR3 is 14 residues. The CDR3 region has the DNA TGTGCCAGCCGGGACAGGGGTTCCCAAGGTGAAGCTTTCTTT. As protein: CASRDRGSQGEAFF.

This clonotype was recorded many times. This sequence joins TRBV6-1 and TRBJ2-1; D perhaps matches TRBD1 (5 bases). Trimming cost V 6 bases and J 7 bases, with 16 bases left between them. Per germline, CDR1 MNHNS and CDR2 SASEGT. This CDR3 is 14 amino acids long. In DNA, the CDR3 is TGTGCCAGCAGCCCCAGGGATGCAAGGAATGAGCAGTTCTTC. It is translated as CASSPRDARNEQFF.